This T cell receptor (beta chain) was recorded in a study of T cell repertoires in cytomegalovirus infection. Across the whole study: Recently identified HLA-C-restricted CMV epitopes and well-studied HLA-B-restricted CMV epitopes were used by the study.

Worth noting for this clonotype: The antigen is not known.

CDR1 is SGHAT and CDR2 is FQNNGV in the germline V gene. The CDR3 consists of 12 residues. J gave up 13 bases and V 0 bases, and 3 bases lay outside the gene matches. Using its own MiXCR run on the reads, TCRdb lists one record per CDR3 protein. Of about 220,000 distinct CDR3 sequences listed, 30% to 45% are singletons. V and J are TRBV11-2 and TRBJ2-1, with 7 bases matching TRBD2. The origin of this receptor is a human donor in good health (CMV status not recorded). Some clones in this sample may be carry-over from other donors' samples. The sample in question was CD8+ T cells from cultured PBMCs, obtained from culture after CMV antigen stimulation. The CDR3 DNA reads as TGTGCCAGCAGCTTAGAGGAGCGGGACCAGTTCTTC. Amino acids: CASSLEERDQFF.